The rows below give T cell receptor beta chains drawn from one sample of a study of T cells in Graves' hyperthyroidism and ophthalmopathy. TCRdb passed the multiplex PCR reads through MiXCR, listing each CDR3 protein once. Of roughly 170,000 distinct CDR3 sequences listed, over 15% are singletons. Sequenced input: blood. The origin of the receptors is a woman between 45 and 65 years old with Graves' hyperthyroidism. The CDR3 runs from the conserved cysteine through the conserved F or W. D genes are given only for firm matches. Clone size is not always given. Where it is, it says once, few, many or a class for expanded clones.

>14|TRBV3-1|.|TRBJ2-1|many
CASSQDPVQYEQFF
TGTGCCAGCAGCCAAGATCCCGTGCAGTATGAGCAGTTCTTC
>14|TRBV10-3|.|TRBJ1-6|.
CAISEQTDNSPLHF
TGTGCCATCAGTGAGCAGACAGATAATTCACCCCTCCACTTT
>14|TRBV3-1|.|TRBJ2-5|many
CASSQNSAQETQYF
TGTGCCAGCAGCCAGAATAGCGCCCAAGAGACCCAGTACTTC
>16|TRBV20-1|.|TRBJ1-3|few
CSARDWGGSSGNTMYF
TGCAGTGCTAGAGATTGGGGGGGGTCCTCTGGAAACACCATGTATTTT
>17|TRBV28|TRBD2|TRBJ2-1|.
CASSVSGLWGGGMRQFF
TGTGCCAGCAGTGTCTCGGGACTGTGGGGGGGGGGGATGAGGCAGTTCTTC
>15|TRBV11-2|TRBD2|TRBJ2-3|many
CASSPSGSGTDTQYF
TGTGCCAGCAGCCCTAGCGGATCCGGCACAGATACGCAGTATTTT
>15|TRBV29-1|.|TRBJ2-2|many
CSVGGAGWNTGELFF
TGCAGCGTTGGAGGGGCTGGGTGGAACACCGGGGAGCTGTTTTTT
>15|TRBV12-3/TRBV12-4|.|TRBJ1-5|many
CASSLGDSSNQPQHF
TGTGCCAGCAGTTTAGGCGACTCCAGCAATCAGCCCCAGCATTTT
>14|TRBV2|.|TRBJ1-3|many
CASSEPRAGNTIYF
TGTGCCAGCAGTGAACCGCGTGCTGGAAACACCATATATTTT
>13|TRBV28|TRBD2|TRBJ2-1|.
CVVGGSMRNEQFF
TGTGTCGTTGGCGGGAGTATGCGCAATGAGCAGTTCTTC
>15|TRBV7-2|.|TRBJ2-3|many
CASSLVGTGTDTQYF
TGTGCCAGCAGCTTAGTCGGGACGGGCACAGATACGCAGTATTTT
>14|TRBV20-1|TRBD1|TRBJ2-1|many
CSALDRARYNEQFF
TGCAGTGCTCTCGACAGGGCTAGGTACAATGAGCAGTTCTTC
>15|TRBV6-1|.|TRBJ2-1|many
CASSESSGGAWEQFF
TGTGCCAGCAGTGAATCTAGTGGGGGGGCTTGGGAGCAGTTCTTC
>13|TRBV7-6|.|TRBJ2-2|many
CASSRSETGELFF
TGTGCCAGCAGCCGAAGTGAAACCGGGGAGCTGTTTTTT
>14|TRBV7-8|.|TRBJ1-2|many
CASSPTARASGYTF
TGTGCCAGCAGCCCCACCGCCAGGGCCAGTGGCTACACCTTC
>14|TRBV12-3/TRBV12-4|.|TRBJ1-5|.
CASSLWAGPQPQHF
TGTGCCAGCAGTTTGTGGGCAGGGCCTCAGCCCCAGCATTTT
>17|TRBV20-1|TRBD1|TRBJ1-4|many
CSARGVGTGGSAEKLFF
TGCAGTGCTAGAGGGGTAGGGACAGGGGGCTCGGCTGAAAAACTGTTTTTT
>15|TRBV20-1|.|TRBJ2-1|many
CSAPQAAGPNNEQFF
TGCAGTGCCCCGCAGGCCGCGGGCCCTAACAATGAGCAGTTCTTC
>15|TRBV20-1|TRBD1|TRBJ1-2|many
CSARPFRQGGYGYTF
TGCAGTGCTAGACCCTTCCGACAGGGTGGCTATGGCTACACCTTC
>19|TRBV6-2/TRBV6-3|TRBD2|TRBJ2-1|.
CASSLLPPSTSGGANEQFF
TGTGCCAGCAGCTTACTGCCTCCCTCGACTAGCGGGGGGGCCAATGAGCAGTTCTTC
>15|TRBV5-4|TRBD2|TRBJ2-1|many
CASSLGAGRHNEQFF
TGTGCCAGCAGCTTGGGAGCGGGGAGACACAATGAGCAGTTCTTC
>15|TRBV18|TRBD1|TRBJ2-5|many
CASSRTTGNQETQYF
TGTGCCAGCTCACGTACGACAGGGAACCAAGAGACCCAGTACTTC
>16|TRBV20-1|.|TRBJ1-1|many
CSARGLPDRWNTEAFF
TGCAGTGCTAGAGGCCTCCCCGACAGGTGGAACACTGAAGCTTTCTTT
>17|TRBV2|.|TRBJ2-2|many
CASSPRDTLPNTGELFF
TGTGCCAGCAGTCCCCGGGACACCCTCCCGAACACCGGGGAGCTGTTTTTT
>14|TRBV20-1|.|TRBJ2-1|many
CSARGGLSYNEQFF
TGCAGTGCTAGAGGGGGCCTCTCCTACAATGAGCAGTTCTTC
>11|TRBV6-1|.|TRBJ1-5|many
CASSVGQPQHF
TGTGCCAGCAGTGTCGGTCAGCCCCAGCATTTT
>12|TRBV20-1|.|TRBJ2-5|many
CSAPLARETQYF
TGCAGTGCTCCCTTGGCGCGAGAGACCCAGTACTTC
>15|TRBV9|.|TRBJ1-3|many
CASSPHKGLGNTIYF
TGTGCCAGCAGCCCTCATAAGGGGTTAGGAAACACCATATATTTT
>13|TRBV4-3|.|TRBJ1-1|.
CASSQGVSTEAFF
TGCGCCAGCAGCCAAGGGGTTTCGACTGAAGCTTTCTTT
>18|TRBV12-3/TRBV12-4|.|TRBJ1-5|many
CASSLGPFRGQNNQPQHF
TGTGCCAGCAGTTTAGGGCCCTTTCGAGGGCAAAATAATCAGCCCCAGCATTTT
>13|TRBV19|.|TRBJ2-7|many
CASSAGSDYEQYF
TGTGCCTCCAGTGCAGGGTCTGATTACGAGCAGTACTTC
>17|TRBV5-6|TRBD2|TRBJ2-1|many
CASSLYESGGAVNEQFF
TGTGCCAGCAGCTTGTACGAGAGCGGGGGGGCCGTGAATGAGCAGTTCTTC